A selection of T cell receptor beta chains follows, all from one sample in a study of cytomegalovirus exposure and HLA in healthy donors. Sequencing used immunoSEQ multiplex PCR; TCRdb keeps in-frame clones, though not all of them. The listing contains approximately 20,000 clones. Sequencing used PBMCs. All receptors come from a man aged 55 to 69 in good health and CMV-seropositive. The CDR3 runs from the conserved cysteine through the conserved F or W. The D gene is left open where the match is weak.

v_gene	j_gene	d_gene	CDR3nt	CDR3aa
TRBV7-9	TRBJ1-2	-	TGTGCCAGCACTCTGTACCTCCTTGACAGGCTCCCTGCCCACTACACCTTC	CASTLYLLDRLPAHYTF
TRBV11-2	TRBJ2-4	-	TGTGCCAGCAGACGCAGGGGAGGGGAGAACATTCAGTACTTC	CASRRRGGENIQYF
TRBV30	TRBJ2-1	-	TGTGCCGGGACTGTCCGCGTGGGGGGTGAGCAGTTCTTC	CAGTVRVGGEQFF
TRBV5-1	TRBJ2-5	-	TGCGCCAGCAGCTCTGGACAGCTTCAAGAGACCCAGTACTTC	CASSSGQLQETQYF
TRBV5-1	TRBJ1-1	-	TGCGCCAGCAGCCCCTTAGGGGTGAACACTGAAGCTTTCTTT	CASSPLGVNTEAFF
TRBV29-1	TRBJ2-7	-	TGCAGCGTTGAAGTGGGACTCGCCTACGAGCAGTACTTC	CSVEVGLAYEQYF
TRBV6-1	TRBJ1-3	-	TGTGCCAGCACCATACAGAGATACTCTGGAAACACCATATATTTT	CASTIQRYSGNTIYF
TRBV11-2	TRBJ2-1	-	TGTGCCAGCAGCTCAAGGGGTTCAGAGTTTGGGCAGTTCTTC	CASSSRGSEFGQFF
TRBV7-2	TRBJ2-7	TRBD2	TGTGCCAGCAGCTTAGGTCCCCCTAGCGGGAGAGGGTACGAGCAGTACTTC	CASSLGPPSGRGYEQYF
TRBV10-1	TRBJ2-7	TRBD2	TGCGCCAGCAGGTCAGGCCTAGCGGTCTCCTACGAGCAGTACTTC	CASRSGLAVSYEQYF
TRBV15	TRBJ1-2	TRBD1	TGTGCCACCAGCGCCGCAGGGGGCGCAGGTGGCTACACCTTC	CATSAAGGAGGYTF
TRBV7-9	TRBJ2-7	TRBD1	TGTGCCAGCAGCCCGTCGGGACAGGGACCCTACGAGCAGTACTTC	CASSPSGQGPYEQYF
TRBV6-1	TRBJ1-4	-	TGTGCCAGCAGCAGCCCCGGGGCTAATGAAAAACTGTTTTTT	CASSSPGANEKLFF
TRBV15	TRBJ2-7	-	TGTGCCACCAGCAGAGAGCAGGGCCCCTACGAGCAGTACTTC	CATSREQGPYEQYF
TRBV5-1	TRBJ1-2	-	TGCGCCAGCAGCTTGGCCTTGGCCCAGGGCGGTGATGGCTACACCTTC	CASSLALAQGGDGYTF
TRBV5-8	TRBJ2-7	-	TGTGCCAGCCCCGTCAGGTCAGGGCTCTACGAGCAGTACTTC	CASPVRSGLYEQYF